This paragraph covers one T cell receptor beta chain sequence. This clonotype was counted ten times or more. Its antigen is not yet known. Base quality data are lacking; no much larger clone is found one base away. This entry is derived from a study of T cells in Graves' hyperthyroidism and ophthalmopathy (dated by TCRdb to the late 2010s). At the level of the whole study: Peripheral blood samples were taken at initial diagnosis, before any treatment was given. To identify distinguishing TCR V-J signatures, a discovery cohort of around 100 patients was used, comprising 43 with Graves' ophthalmopathy and under 60 with stable Graves' hyperthyroidism. An independent validation cohort of about 19 hyperthyroidism patients and 17 patients who later progressed to ophthalmopathy tested prospective prediction of ophthalmopathy. The roughly 100 discovery patients were randomly split 7:3 into training and test sets. The study also compared thyroid tissue and blood T-cell repertoires from about 6 Graves' hyperthyroidism patients. After sampling, hyperthyroidism patients received methimazole starting at 30 mg daily, and ophthalmopathy patients received high-dose intravenous methylprednisolone. The paper describes TCR Vbeta CDR3 sequencing of roughly 130 peripheral blood samples, made up of around 41 ophthalmopathy patients, 70 to 75 hyperthyroidism patients and about 17 progressor patients. What the authors observed across the whole study: In validation, progression to ophthalmopathy was predicted by the model with nearly 71% sensitivity and just over 72% specificity, a median of 6.5 months before onset. No statistical method was used to fix the sample size in advance, and group allocation was not hidden from the investigators. Most expanded thyroid clonotypes (frequency above 0.001) were also detected in blood, suggesting blood repertoires may reflect thyroid immune responses. Ophthalmopathy was separated from stable hyperthyroidism by a 13 V-J signature model, with over 85% sensitivity and approximately 81% specificity obtained in cross-validation and 80%/75% obtained in testing.

From its cysteine to its phenylalanine, the CDR3 spans 14 amino acids. Only the CDR3 DNA stays, 42 bases, in frame from base 1. CDR1 and CDR2 are read off the germline V gene (reference sequence) as SGHKS and YYEKEE. V loses 5 bases at its end and J loses 8 bases; junction bases beyond the gene matches: 8. A patient counted as having stable Graves' hyperthyroidism if no progression to ophthalmopathy occurred over 18 months of follow-up. The hyperthyroidism patients were between 18 and 65 years old and newly diagnosed, with a disease duration of less than 2 months. The study excluded patients with uncontrolled infections, other autoimmune diseases, pregnancy or lactation. Diagnoses were established on the basis of clinical symptoms, serum thyroxine and TRAb, thyroid ultrasound, and orbital computed tomography. PBMCs were isolated from 7.5 to 10 ml of fresh peripheral blood by Ficoll-Paque density gradient centrifugation. Trizol reagent was used to extract total RNA, and RNA quality was then checked on an Agilent 2100 Bioanalyzer.

Amplification of TCR beta CDR3 regions was carried out from RNA transcripts. The TCR CDR3 was subjected to a first round of RT-PCR using the HTBI primer set and the Qiagen OneStep RT-PCR kit. Libraries were constructed in a second round of multiplex PCR, after which size selection and purification were carried out. The libraries were sequenced on an Illumina HiSeq2000 using paired-end 100 bp reads. The authors' analysis ran thus. Raw data were processed with SOAPnuke, discarding reads with adapters, uncalled bases, mean Phred below 15, or no exact constant-primer or identifier match. High-quality paired reads were merged using COPE v1.2.5, and each unique nucleotide sequence was defined as a clonotype. MiTCR v1.1 was used to align the clonotypes against IMGT TRBV, TRBD and TRBJ reference segments. The analysis was restricted to V-J combinations with a frequency above 0.0001, which together covered about 99% of the repertoires. The TCS score was defined as the ratio of F50 (clonal expansion) to E x V (chaos), calculated using BLOSUM62-based TCRdist between CDR3 peptides within each V-J. Welch's t-statistics and random forest reduced roughly 500 V-J features to about 12, which were used in a naive Bayes classifier (R e1071). TCRdb itself trimmed the public reads at Q25 with fastp, ran MiXCR and retained productive beta chains. Rows matching on CDR3 protein sequence are summarized as one entry with the most common DNA and genes. The V and J calls come from TCRdb's annotation, not from the publication. This sample lists around 400,000 distinct CDR3 sequences; roughly an eighth were detected once. The ten largest clones add up to 9.2% of the sample.

The specimen was blood. This TCR derives from a woman younger than 30 with Graves' hyperthyroidism. The chain was built from TRBV5-5 and TRBJ1-2, with 11 bases matching TRBD1. CDR3 sequence: CASRTGQGAMGYTF. The nucleotides are TGTGCCAGCAGAACAGGACAGGGGGCTATGGGCTACACCTTC.